The entry below describes one T cell receptor beta chain. Its antigen is still unknown. The CDR3 is made up of 14 amino acids. Trimming took off 6 bases at V and 4 bases at J, with 10 bases between the two ends. Germline lookup yields CDR1 SGHTA and CDR2 FQGNSA. RNA transcripts were the template for amplifying TCR beta CDR3 regions. Initially, a first-round RT-PCR of the TCR CDR3 employed the HTBI primer set. TCRdb redid the calling of the multiplex PCR reads with MiXCR, one entry per CDR3 protein. The table lists fewer than 650,000 distinct CDR3 sequences, approximately 15% of them singletons. Exclusion criteria comprised uncontrolled infection, other autoimmune disease, pregnancy or lactation. PBMCs were obtained from 7.5 to 10 ml fresh peripheral blood. This sample was taken from a study of T cells in Graves' hyperthyroidism and ophthalmopathy. Study outcomes and limitations: Clonotypes that were expanded in thyroid above 0.001 mostly appeared in blood too. Ophthalmopathy and stable hyperthyroidism were told apart by a 13 V-J model.

The chain is built from TRBV7-2 and TRBJ2-6; D remains ambiguous. The clonotype originates from a woman younger than 35 with Graves' ophthalmopathy. The sequencing sample was made of blood. Here the CDR3 DNA reads TGTGCCAGCAGAAGGCGAGGAGGGGCCAACGTCCTGACTTTC. It translates to CASRRRGGANVLTF.